The rows below give T cell receptor beta chains drawn from one sample of a study of cytomegalovirus exposure and HLA in healthy donors. The table came from immunoSEQ multiplex PCR; TCRdb's copy has only in-frame clones and leaves some out. The data show 35,000 to 45,000 clones, and the top ten clones hold 6.5% to 10%. Sequencing used PBMCs. All receptors come from a male donor in good health and CMV-seronegative. Both conserved end residues are part of each CDR3. Fields, in order: V gene, D gene, J gene, CDR3 protein, CDR3 DNA. A D gene is named only where the DNA matches it firmly.

v_gene: TRBV1
d_gene: -
j_gene: TRBJ2-7
CDR3aa: CTSSQVTNYEQYF
CDR3nt: TGCACCAGCAGCCAGGTTACTAACTACGAGCAGTACTTC

v_gene: TRBV28
d_gene: -
j_gene: TRBJ1-5
CDR3aa: CASSGGGADQPQHF
CDR3nt: TGTGCCAGCAGCGGCGGGGGGGCTGATCAGCCCCAGCATTTT

v_gene: TRBV18
d_gene: TRBD1
j_gene: TRBJ2-1
CDR3aa: CASSRTGSYNEQFF
CDR3nt: TGTGCCAGCTCCCGGACAGGCTCCTACAATGAGCAGTTCTTC

v_gene: TRBV2
d_gene: -
j_gene: TRBJ2-7
CDR3aa: CASSVPGPTGEQYF
CDR3nt: TGTGCCAGCAGCGTACCGGGTCCGACGGGCGAGCAGTACTTC

v_gene: TRBV4-1
d_gene: -
j_gene: TRBJ1-4
CDR3aa: CASSQGGTRENEKLFF
CDR3nt: TGCGCCAGCAGCCAGGGCGGGACTCGAGAGAATGAAAAACTGTTTTTT

v_gene: TRBV4-1
d_gene: -
j_gene: TRBJ2-1
CDR3aa: CASSQESWSGTGDKQFF
CDR3nt: TGCGCCAGCAGCCAAGAAAGTTGGAGCGGAACTGGGGATAAGCAGTTCTTC

v_gene: TRBV27
d_gene: -
j_gene: TRBJ1-4
CDR3aa: CASRMGEQLNEKLFF
CDR3nt: TGTGCCAGCAGGATGGGAGAACAGCTTAATGAAAAACTGTTTTTT

v_gene: TRBV27
d_gene: -
j_gene: TRBJ2-1
CDR3aa: CAARDSNSYNEQFF
CDR3nt: TGTGCCGCCCGGGACTCGAACTCCTACAATGAGCAGTTCTTC

v_gene: TRBV6-1
d_gene: -
j_gene: TRBJ1-2
CDR3aa: CASSELGRGSGPGYTF
CDR3nt: TGTGCCAGCAGTGAATTAGGCAGGGGATCTGGTCCCGGCTACACCTTC

v_gene: TRBV10-3
d_gene: -
j_gene: TRBJ1-2
CDR3aa: CAISPGQLTDGYTF
CDR3nt: TGTGCCATTTCTCCCGGCCAACTTACAGATGGCTACACCTTC

v_gene: TRBV6-1
d_gene: TRBD2
j_gene: TRBJ2-3
CDR3aa: CASLRSSGSTDTQYF
CDR3nt: TGTGCCAGCCTGAGGTCCAGCGGGAGTACAGATACGCAGTATTTT

v_gene: TRBV2
d_gene: TRBD1
j_gene: TRBJ1-2
CDR3aa: CASSGDSNYGYTF
CDR3nt: TGTGCCAGCAGTGGGGACAGCAACTATGGCTACACCTTC

v_gene: TRBV7-2
d_gene: -
j_gene: TRBJ1-5
CDR3aa: CASSRLRLGEPQHF
CDR3nt: TGTGCCAGCAGCCGTCTACGGTTAGGAGAGCCCCAGCATTTT

v_gene: TRBV2
d_gene: -
j_gene: TRBJ1-4
CDR3aa: CASSEGRLADEKLFF
CDR3nt: TGTGCCAGCAGTGAGGGGCGACTGGCCGATGAAAAACTGTTTTTT

v_gene: TRBV29-1
d_gene: TRBD2
j_gene: TRBJ2-1
CDR3aa: CSVGLAGESTDNEQFF
CDR3nt: TGCAGCGTTGGACTAGCGGGAGAAAGTACCGACAATGAGCAGTTCTTC

v_gene: TRBV28
d_gene: -
j_gene: TRBJ1-3
CDR3aa: CASGGISGNTIYF
CDR3nt: TGTGCCAGCGGGGGCATCTCTGGAAACACCATATATTTT

v_gene: TRBV30
d_gene: -
j_gene: TRBJ2-1
CDR3aa: CAWELDTYNEQFF
CDR3nt: TGTGCCTGGGAACTAGATACCTACAATGAGCAGTTCTTC

v_gene: TRBV27
d_gene: -
j_gene: TRBJ2-2
CDR3aa: CASFSVNPGGANTGELFF
CDR3nt: TGTGCCAGCTTTTCCGTTAATCCCGGGGGAGCGAACACCGGGGAGCTGTTTTTT

v_gene: TRBV6-1
d_gene: -
j_gene: TRBJ2-3
CDR3aa: CASSDEANTDTQYF
CDR3nt: TGTGCCAGCAGTGATGAGGCCAACACAGATACGCAGTATTTT

v_gene: TRBV29-1
d_gene: -
j_gene: TRBJ2-7
CDR3aa: CSVPGRASYEQYF
CDR3nt: TGCAGCGTGCCCGGCAGGGCCTCCTACGAGCAGTACTTC

v_gene: TRBV7-2
d_gene: -
j_gene: TRBJ2-3
CDR3aa: CASRTQGTGTDTQYF
CDR3nt: TGTGCCAGCCGAACGCAGGGAACCGGCACAGATACGCAGTATTTT

v_gene: TRBV28
d_gene: -
j_gene: TRBJ2-1
CDR3aa: CASSQANSGNEQFF
CDR3nt: TGTGCCAGCAGCCAGGCGAATAGCGGCAATGAGCAGTTCTTC

v_gene: TRBV6-1
d_gene: -
j_gene: TRBJ1-2
CDR3aa: CASTEAVDLTGLNYGYTF
CDR3nt: TGTGCCAGCACCGAAGCCGTGGACTTAACGGGACTTAACTATGGCTACACCTTC

v_gene: TRBV18
d_gene: -
j_gene: TRBJ1-4
CDR3aa: CASSGLNEKLFF
CDR3nt: TGTGCCAGCTCAGGGCTGAATGAAAAACTGTTTTTT

v_gene: TRBV11-3
d_gene: -
j_gene: TRBJ2-3
CDR3aa: CASSLGQSDTQYF
CDR3nt: TGTGCCAGCAGCTTAGGTCAATCAGATACGCAGTATTTT

v_gene: TRBV2
d_gene: -
j_gene: TRBJ1-2
CDR3aa: CASRREGSWGYTF
CDR3nt: TGTGCCAGCAGGAGGGAAGGGTCTTGGGGCTACACCTTC

v_gene: TRBV28
d_gene: TRBD1
j_gene: TRBJ1-4
CDR3aa: CASSLGQVEKLFF
CDR3nt: TGTGCCAGCAGCCTTGGACAGGTTGAAAAACTGTTTTTT

v_gene: TRBV19
d_gene: TRBD2
j_gene: TRBJ2-7
CDR3aa: CASSRTSGTPFEQYF
CDR3nt: TGTGCCAGTAGTAGGACTAGCGGGACCCCCTTCGAGCAGTACTTC

v_gene: TRBV5-1
d_gene: -
j_gene: TRBJ2-1
CDR3aa: CASSPSTGIEQFF
CDR3nt: TGCGCCAGCAGCCCGAGCACCGGGATCGAGCAGTTCTTC

v_gene: TRBV6-5
d_gene: -
j_gene: TRBJ1-1
CDR3aa: CASSDRWGTEAFF
CDR3nt: TGTGCCAGCAGCGACAGGTGGGGGACTGAAGCTTTCTTT

v_gene: TRBV28
d_gene: TRBD1
j_gene: TRBJ1-5
CDR3aa: CASSPGTGTQPQHF
CDR3nt: TGTGCCAGCAGCCCCGGGACAGGGACTCAGCCCCAGCATTTT

v_gene: TRBV19
d_gene: -
j_gene: TRBJ2-7
CDR3aa: CASSMRARSYEQYF
CDR3nt: TGTGCCAGTAGTATGAGAGCCAGGTCCTACGAGCAGTACTTC

v_gene: TRBV5-4
d_gene: TRBD1
j_gene: TRBJ1-2
CDR3aa: CASSPDRANYGYTF
CDR3nt: TGTGCCAGCAGCCCCGACAGGGCGAACTATGGCTACACCTTC

v_gene: TRBV6-5
d_gene: -
j_gene: TRBJ1-2
CDR3aa: CASSYSSVRGYTF
CDR3nt: TGTGCCAGCAGTTACTCGAGTGTACGGGGCTACACCTTC

v_gene: TRBV19
d_gene: -
j_gene: TRBJ1-2
CDR3aa: CASSFSGSGQNYGYTF
CDR3nt: TGTGCCAGTAGTTTCTCGGGGTCAGGACAGAACTATGGCTACACCTTC

v_gene: TRBV4-1
d_gene: -
j_gene: TRBJ2-1
CDR3aa: CASRGAETYNEQFF
CDR3nt: TGCGCCAGCAGGGGGGCGGAGACCTACAATGAGCAGTTCTTC

v_gene: TRBV7-8
d_gene: -
j_gene: TRBJ1-5
CDR3aa: CASSSRGSNQPQHF
CDR3nt: TGTGCCAGCAGCTCCCGGGGGAGCAATCAGCCCCAGCATTTT

v_gene: TRBV29-1
d_gene: -
j_gene: TRBJ1-4
CDR3aa: CSARPGSSNEKLFF
CDR3nt: TGCAGCGCCCGCCCGGGTTCCTCTAATGAAAAACTGTTTTTT

v_gene: TRBV6-6
d_gene: -
j_gene: TRBJ1-4
CDR3aa: CASSYEGVTNEKLFF
CDR3nt: TGTGCCAGCAGTTACGAGGGAGTCACTAATGAAAAACTGTTTTTT

v_gene: TRBV6-5
d_gene: -
j_gene: TRBJ1-5
CDR3aa: CASSYGRPPAPQHF
CDR3nt: TGTGCCAGCAGTTACGGCAGGCCCCCCGCGCCCCAGCATTTT

v_gene: TRBV5-6
d_gene: TRBD2
j_gene: TRBJ2-7
CDR3aa: CASSLLGGRLTYEQYF
CDR3nt: TGTGCCAGCAGCCTCTTGGGGGGGAGGCTTACCTACGAGCAGTACTTC

v_gene: TRBV4-2
d_gene: TRBD2
j_gene: TRBJ2-3
CDR3aa: CASSLLKAGGPDTDTQYF
CDR3nt: TGTGCCAGCAGCCTCCTTAAGGCGGGAGGGCCCGACACAGATACGCAGTATTTT

v_gene: TRBV12-5
d_gene: TRBD1
j_gene: TRBJ2-1
CDR3aa: CASGLTGGREQFF
CDR3nt: TGTGCTAGTGGTTTGACAGGGGGCCGTGAGCAGTTCTTC

v_gene: TRBV28
d_gene: -
j_gene: TRBJ1-1
CDR3aa: CASSLSPGLSVDTEAFF
CDR3nt: TGTGCCAGCAGTTTATCCCCCGGACTGTCGGTGGACACTGAAGCTTTCTTT